This T cell receptor (beta chain) originates from a study of T cells after yellow fever vaccination. Study-level results: Clones that expanded after primary vaccination mostly reappeared after the booster (roughly 95% CD4, about 89% CD8).

This clonotype was detected a few times. Its matching antigen is unknown. MiXCR, run by TCRdb on the 5' RACE reads, gives a single entry per CDR3 protein. Altogether more than 450,000 distinct CDR3 sequences are present, 21% being singletons, with the ten largest covering about a sixth. The V gene's germline CDR1 is SGHKS and CDR2 YYEKEE (reference sequence). V was shortened by 2 bases and J by 6 bases, with 12 bases between the two germline ends. The CDR3 length is 14 residues. The chain links TRBV5-5 to TRBJ2-1; possibly TRBD1 for D (6 bases). The source material was PBMCs, sampled roughly 20 days after the first yellow fever vaccination. The clonotype was recovered from a man between 18 and 35 years old who received the YFV17D yellow fever vaccine. Here the CDR3 reads CASSFGQGSNEQFF. The CDR3 nucleotides read TGTGCCAGCAGCTTCGGGCAGGGGAGCAATGAGCAGTTCTTC.